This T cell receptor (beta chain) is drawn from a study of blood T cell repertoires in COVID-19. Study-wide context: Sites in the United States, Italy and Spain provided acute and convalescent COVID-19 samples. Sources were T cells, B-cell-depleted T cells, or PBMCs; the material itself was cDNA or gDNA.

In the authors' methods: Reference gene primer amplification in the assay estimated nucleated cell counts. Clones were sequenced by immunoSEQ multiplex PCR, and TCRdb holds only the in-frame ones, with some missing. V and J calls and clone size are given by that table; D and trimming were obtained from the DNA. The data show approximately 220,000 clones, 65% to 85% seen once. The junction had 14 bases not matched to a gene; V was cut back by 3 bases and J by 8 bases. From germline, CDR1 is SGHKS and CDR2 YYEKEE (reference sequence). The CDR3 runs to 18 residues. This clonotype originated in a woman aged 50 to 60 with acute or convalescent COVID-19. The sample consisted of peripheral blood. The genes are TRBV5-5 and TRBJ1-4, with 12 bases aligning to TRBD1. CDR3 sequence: CASSSGEGTGGEGEKLFF. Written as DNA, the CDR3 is TGTGCCAGCAGCTCGGGGGAGGGGACAGGGGGCGAGGGCGAAAAACTGTTTTTT.